The clone carrying this TCR beta chain was counted only a few times. No antigen is known for it. The CDR3 has 15 residues. CDR1 and CDR2 (germline): DFQATT, SNEGSKA (reference sequence). Losses at the gene ends were 6 bases for V and 5 bases for J; bases not matched to a gene: 12. The data are from a study of T-cell memory formation after mild COVID-19. Study-level background: Among the donors, TCR clusters were largely specific to each donor. Study outcomes and limitations: Shrinking CD4+ clones were chiefly CM and EM; CD8+ ones were chiefly EMRA. Clones that contracted from day 15 to 85 were balanced CD4/CD8, while later expanders leaned CD4+.

Using constant-segment primers, 5'RACE produced TCR alpha and TCR beta cDNA libraries carrying sample barcodes and UMIs. In TCRdb, the 5' RACE reads were re-called with MiXCR into one record per CDR3 protein. The table records around 90,000 distinct CDR3 sequences, approximately 16% of them present only once. This TCR derives from a man aged 18 to 29 who had mild COVID-19 (a few samples of this study predate the infection). Cell type and time point are not known. Sequenced input: PBMCs or a T cell subset sorted from them (not recorded which). This chain connects TRBV20-1 to TRBJ2-1, with TRBD1 matching over 8 bases. This CDR3 reads CSAAPEGQVDNEQFF. CDR3 coding DNA: TGCAGTGCCGCCCCGGAGGGACAGGTAGACAATGAGCAGTTCTTC.